This T cell receptor beta chain was documented in a study of T cells after posttransplantation cyclophosphamide (dated by TCRdb to about 2016). Background on the whole study: T cell repertoire reconstitution was tracked by TRB sequencing after myeloablative bone marrow transplantation in which posttransplantation cyclophosphamide was used as GVHD prophylaxis. In 3 patients, up to about 3 additional blood samples taken between 2 and 5.2 years after transplant also underwent TRB sequencing, as did pretransplant blood from 4 patients. Because TRA and TRB clonality correlated tightly in under 10 samples, later TCR analyses were limited to TRB. Antigen receptor sequencing was done on samples from about 34 PTCy-treated patients and from more than 15 related bone marrow donors of those patients. Blood from every one of the approximately 30 PTCy patients who had 1-year posttransplant specimens underwent TRB sequencing. Public TRB sequences were compared against a database of over 3,000 sequences linked to responses to pathogens, tumor antigens, self-antigens and alloantigens.

Peripheral blood samples were provided by related bone marrow donors on the day of marrow donation. Peripheral blood and bone marrow mononuclear cells were isolated by Ficoll-Hypaque density centrifugation and were cryopreserved. The study at large found these results: Across roughly 45 patients, recipient CMV seropositivity and CMV reactivation were highly associated with TRB clonality; PTCy diversity was similar to CNI/methotrexate controls. Donor-recipient similarity was low at 1-2 months but rose over the first year, and later blood repertoires were often dominated by donor CD8+ memory clones. The TRB repertoires of T cells infiltrating skin or GI tract showed only limited overlap with the TRB repertoires of T cells in blood.

Genomic DNA was used for TRB sequencing, which was performed with the immunoSEQ assay at survey resolution or with the hsTCRB kit. The original methods were these. Initial read processing used immunoSEQ software, and repertoire analyses used the LymphoSeq R package. Clonality was calculated as 1 minus normalized Shannon entropy, and the Gini coefficient was also calculated for each TRB dataset. Phenotypes of unsorted samples were inferred by mapping TRB sequences from sorted subsets of the recipient or donor onto the same recipient's unsorted samples. TCRdb limited this immuneACCESS table to in-frame rearrangements with V and J called. A share of clones is missing; checked studies link under half to unresolved V genes, and the rest is unexplained. V and J calls and clone size follow that table, whereas D and trimming were derived from the DNA. This sample is represented by some 23,000 clones, with no singletons among them. The ten largest make up about 4.5% of the sample.

The CDR3 contains 14 residues, cysteine and phenylalanine counted. The DNA shown is the 42-base CDR3, in frame from base 1. Taken from the germline V gene (reference sequence), the CDR1 and CDR2 loops are LNHDA and SQIVND. V loses 7 bases, J loses 1 base, and the germline ends lie 13 bases apart. This clone was detected many times. No cognate antigen has been identified for it. Base quality data are lacking; no much larger clone is found one base away. The sequenced sample was PBMCs. The receptor comes from a woman between 45 and 65 years old in good health, CMV-negative, and a related stem cell transplant donor. The sequence joins TRBV19 to TRBJ1-2; no confident D gene assignment can be made. The base sequence is TGTGCCAGTAAACCCTTGGCGGGTAACTATGGCTACACCTTC. Its protein product is CASKPLAGNYGYTF.